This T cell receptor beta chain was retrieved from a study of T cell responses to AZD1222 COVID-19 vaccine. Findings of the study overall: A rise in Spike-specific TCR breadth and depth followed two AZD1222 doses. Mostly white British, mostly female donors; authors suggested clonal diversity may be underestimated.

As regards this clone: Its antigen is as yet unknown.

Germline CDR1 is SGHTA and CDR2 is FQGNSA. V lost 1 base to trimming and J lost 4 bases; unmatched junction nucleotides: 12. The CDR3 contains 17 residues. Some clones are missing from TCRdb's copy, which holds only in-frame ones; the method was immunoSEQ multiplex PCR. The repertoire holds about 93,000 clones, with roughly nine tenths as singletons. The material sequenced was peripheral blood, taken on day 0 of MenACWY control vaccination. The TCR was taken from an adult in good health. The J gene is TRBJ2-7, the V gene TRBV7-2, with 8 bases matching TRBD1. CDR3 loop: CASSLERDRFEVYEQYF. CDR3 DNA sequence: TGTGCCAGCAGCTTAGAACGGGACAGGTTTGAAGTGTACGAGCAGTACTTC.